One and the same sample provided the 30 T cell receptor beta chains below, sequenced in a study of neurological immune-mediated disorders. MiXCR was run by TCRdb on the 5' RACE reads, yielding one entry per CDR3 protein. Of some 76,000 distinct CDR3 sequences in the sample, 3% to 4% were seen once. Sequencing was carried out using PBMCs. The origin of the receptors is a woman aged 50 to 65 with multiple sclerosis.

This clonotype has a count of ten or more. The chain links TRBV10-3 to TRBJ2-3; D uncertain. Trimming took off 8 bases at V and 6 bases at J, with 9 bases between the two ends. Germline CDR1 is ENHRY and CDR2 is SYGVKD. There are 11 residues in the CDR3. CDR3 in DNA: TGTGCCATCTCCATGACGGATACGCAGTATTTT. It codes for CAISMTDTQYF.

This clonotype has ten or more counts. The V gene is TRBV5-5, the J gene TRBJ2-7; 11 bases match TRBD2. Looked up from germline, CDR1 is SGHKS and CDR2 is YYEKEE (reference sequence). V lost 4 bases, J lost 0 bases, and 3 bases stayed unmatched. CDR3 length: 15 amino acids. The CDR3 bases are TGTGCCAGCAGCCCTAGCGGGAGGAGCTCCTACGAGCAGTACTTC. Protein sequence: CASSPSGRSSYEQYF.

This clonotype was observed many times. The V and J genes are TRBV20-1 and TRBJ2-5, with TRBD2 identical over 7 bases. After removal of 4 bases from V and 4 bases from J, the junction contained 6 bases not matched to a gene. Germline V gene data show CDR1 as DFQATT and CDR2 as SNEGSKA (reference sequence). This CDR3 spans 13 amino acids. CDR3 sequence reads: CSAKAGAAETQYF. The CDR3 DNA is TGCAGTGCTAAGGCGGGAGCTGCAGAGACCCAGTACTTC.

This clonotype has ten or more counts. The chain employs TRBV6-6 and TRBJ2-1; 9 nucleotides match TRBD2. Germline trimming cut 4 bases from V and 6 bases from J; bases unmatched to any gene: 4. The CDR3 contains 14 residues. CDR1 MNHNY and CDR2 SVGAGI come from the germline V gene (reference sequence). CDR3 loop: CASSSGGGANEQFF. CDR3 nucleotides: TGTGCCAGCAGTTCTGGCGGGGGGGCCAATGAGCAGTTCTTC.

This clonotype has a count of ten or more. The V and J genes are TRBV7-9 and TRBJ1-4, with a weak D call TRBD1 (5 bases). Germline values: CDR1 SEHNR, CDR2 FQNEAQ (reference sequence). The CDR3 contains 16 residues. Deletions cut 3 bases from V and 8 bases from J, with 19 bases between. As DNA, the CDR3 is TGTGCCAGCAGCTTCGACCATTGGGCAGGGCTGGAAAAACTGTTTTTT. As protein: CASSFDHWAGLEKLFF.

In its sample, this clonotype was seen many times. This chain links TRBV19 with TRBJ2-1; maybe TRBD1 (7 bases). The V end lost 8 bases, the J end lost 10 bases, and 30 bases lay between the germline ends. CDR1 and CDR2 from the germline V gene are LNHDA and SQIVND (reference sequence). CDR3 length equals 17 residues. The CDR3 region has the DNA TGTGCCAGTTGTAGTCGCAGCGGGCCAGGGGGACGCTACGAGCAGTTCTTC. Translation: CASCSRSGPGGRYEQFF.

This clonotype was seen ten or more times. The gene calls are TRBV6-5 and TRBJ2-1; 10 bases are shared with TRBD2. CDR1 and CDR2 (germline): MNHEY, SVGAGI. The CDR3 sequence is 15 residues long. The ends lost 6 bases at V and 7 bases at J; junction bases unmatched: 9. CDR3 sequence (DNA): TGTGCCAGCAGGTCAGCGGGAGGGTTAGAAAATGAGCAGTTCTTC. It specifies CASRSAGGLENEQFF.

There are many counts of this clonotype. The chain is built from TRBV29-1 and TRBJ2-1; D call uncertain. The CDR3 length is 10 residues. Germline lookup yields CDR1 SQVTM and CDR2 ANQGSEA. Trimming shortened V by 5 bases and J by 8 bases, and 7 bases separated the two germline ends. CDR3: CSVFLYEQFF. In DNA, the CDR3 is TGCAGCGTTTTTTTGTATGAGCAGTTCTTC.

This clonotype showed up many times. The chain links TRBV18 to TRBJ1-5; 7 bases map to TRBD1. The CDR3 length is 15 residues. V was clipped by 2 bases and J by 1 base; unmatched bases: 2. Looked up from germline, CDR1 is KGHSH and CDR2 is LQKENI. CDR3 sequence reads: CASSPGTVSNQPQHF. The CDR3 nucleotides are TGTGCCAGCTCACCAGGGACAGTAAGCAATCAGCCCCAGCATTTT.

This clonotype was seen ten or more times. This rearrangement joins TRBV5-5 to TRBJ1-1, with D perhaps matching TRBD1 (5 bases). Germline CDR1 is SGHKS and CDR2 is YYEKEE (reference sequence). The CDR3 loop spans 15 amino acids. Trimming removed 2 bases at V and 4 bases at J, with 15 bases between. The CDR3 here is CASSLEAWGVTEAFF. The CDR3 DNA is TGTGCCAGCAGCTTAGAGGCGTGGGGGGTCACTGAAGCTTTCTTT.

This clonotype was seen repeatedly, ten times or more. The chain is built from TRBV18 and TRBJ2-2; D gene ambiguous. V lost 3 bases to trimming and J lost 2 bases, with 13 bases between them. The CDR3 totals 16 residues. From germline, CDR1 is KGHSH and CDR2 LQKENI. The CDR3 DNA is TGTGCCAGCTCACCTCTACAGCTACAAAACACCGGGGAGCTGTTTTTT. It is translated as CASSPLQLQNTGELFF.

This clonotype was found many times. This chain joins TRBV6-2 or TRBV6-3 and TRBJ2-1; no firm D call. V gave up 5 bases and J gave up 7 bases, with 21 bases separating them. This CDR3 region has 16 residues. The germline V gene has CDR1 MNHEY and CDR2 SVGEGT. The CDR3 sequence is CASSLGQPRLRNEQFF. The CDR3 bases are TGTGCCAGCAGTCTAGGCCAACCACGACTCAGAAATGAGCAGTTCTTC.

This clonotype was found many times. The V call is TRBV12-3 or TRBV12-4, the J call TRBJ2-1; 8 bases map to TRBD1. CDR3 size: 14 residues. V trimming: 2 bases; J trimming: 10 bases; junction bases outside the gene matches: 7. Written as DNA, the CDR3 is TGTGCCAGCAGTTTACGACAGGGGCGTTCAGAGCAGTTCTTC. It translates to CASSLRQGRSEQFF.

This clonotype was found many times. This chain links TRBV7-2 with TRBJ2-4; 8 positions match TRBD2. Germline V gene sequence: CDR1 SGHTA, CDR2 FQGNSA. V gave up 5 bases and J gave up 1 base; unmatched junction bases: 4. This CDR3 is 15 amino acids long. The CDR3 DNA reads TGTGCCAGCAGCCGGGGGGGGGTGGCCAAAAACATTCAGTACTTC. Translated, it gives CASSRGGVAKNIQYF.

This clonotype was counted many times. The rearrangement links TRBV4-1 to TRBJ2-2; D gene uncertain. Germline assignment: CDR1 MGHRA and CDR2 YSYEKL. This CDR3 has 14 residues. The V and J ends lost 5 bases and 6 bases respectively, with 13 bases between them. The CDR3 loop is CASSSPSVPGELFF. The CDR3 DNA is TGCGCCAGCAGCTCCCCGTCCGTCCCCGGGGAGCTGTTTTTT.

This clonotype came up many times. This chain connects TRBV7-9 to TRBJ1-5; TRBD1 might be the D (6 bases). The CDR3 totals 12 residues. The germline CDR1 and CDR2 sequences are SEHNR and FQNEAQ (reference sequence). V was clipped by 5 bases and J by 14 bases, with 16 bases between them. CDR3 protein: CASSTMTGSEHF. The CDR3 nucleotides read TGTGCCAGCAGCACCATGACAGGCTCCGAGCATTTT. The variable domain in full, completed from reference TRBV7-9 and TRBJ1-5, reads DTGVSQNPRHKITKRGQNVTFRCDPISEHNRLYWYRQTLGQGPEFLTYFQNEAQLEKSRLLSDRFSAERPKGSFSTLEIQRTEQGDSAMYLCASSTMTGSEHFGDGTRLSIL.

This clonotype was counted ten times or more. The chain uses TRBV29-1 and TRBJ1-1; D gene uncertain. Germline assignment: CDR1 SQVTM and CDR2 ANQGSEA. This CDR3 spans 11 amino acids. V lost 4 bases to trimming and J lost 3 bases, with 6 bases between them. Here the CDR3 reads CSVAGDTEAFF. The CDR3, as DNA: TGCAGCGTTGCCGGGGACACTGAAGCTTTCTTT.

This clonotype was detected many times. The chain carries TRBV5-1 and TRBJ2-1, with D possibly being TRBD2 (5 bases). The germline CDR1 and CDR2 sequences are SGHRS and YFSETQ. V lost 0 bases and J lost 5, with 12 bases in between. The CDR3 totals 15 residues. CDR3 loop: CASSLGAVLNNEQFF. DNA of the CDR3: TGCGCCAGCAGCTTGGGAGCGGTACTCAACAATGAGCAGTTCTTC.

There are many counts of this clonotype. CDR3 DNA sequence: TGTGCCAGCAGCTTAGTTGGTTCCACCGGGGAGCTGTTTTTT. It specifies CASSLVGSTGELFF. The V and J genes are TRBV7-9 and TRBJ2-2; no clear D. V was pared by 1 base and J by 4 bases, with 7 bases between. This CDR3 comprises 14 residues. The germline CDR1 and CDR2 sequences are SEHNR and FQNEAQ (reference sequence).

This clonotype was picked up many times. The chain carries TRBV2 and TRBJ1-2, with unresolved D. Germline V gives CDR1 SNHLY, CDR2 FYNNEI. Trimming stripped 10 bases from V and 3 bases from J, with 18 bases between. The CDR3 totals 14 residues. CDR3 loop: CATLRTVDYYGYTF. The CDR3 DNA reads TGTGCCACTTTAAGGACGGTCGACTACTATGGCTACACCTTC. The full variable domain, its missing parts supplied by reference TRBV2 and TRBJ1-2, is EPEVTQTPSHQVTQMGQEVILRCVPISNHLYFYWYRQILGQKVEFLVSFYNNEISEKSEIFDDQFSVERPDGSNFTLKIRSTKLEDSAMYFCATLRTVDYYGYTFGSGTRLTVV.

The table lists this clonotype with many counts. The CDR3 here is CASSPGTGNGANVLTF. In DNA form, the CDR3 reads TGTGCCAGCAGCCCAGGGACAGGGAACGGGGCCAACGTCCTGACTTTC. The gene calls are TRBV12-3 or TRBV12-4 and TRBJ2-6; TRBD1 matches at 9 bases. V lost 6 bases and J lost 4; bases outside the gene matches: 7. The CDR3 has 16 residues.

This clonotype was detected many times. The rearrangement uses TRBV7-9 and TRBJ2-1; D possibly corresponds to TRBD1 (6 bases). Germline loops: CDR1 SEHNR, CDR2 FQNEAQ (reference sequence). The length of the CDR3 is 13 residues. The V end lost 5 bases, the J end lost 8 bases, and 13 bases lay between the germline ends. The CDR3 region has the DNA TGTGCCAGCAGCCTAAGGGGGAGTGATGAGCAGTTCTTC. Protein sequence: CASSLRGSDEQFF.

This clonotype turned up a few times. A much larger clone differs from this one at a single base, so this may be a read error. J is TRBJ1-2 and V is TRBV6-1; 11 nucleotides align to TRBD1. CDR1 is MNHNS, CDR2 SASEGT, per germline. The CDR3 runs 15 residues. The CDR3 is CSSSGWTGGTGGYTF. DNA of the CDR3: TGTTCCAGCAGTGGTTGGACAGGGGGCACGGGTGGCTACACCTTC.

A few counts support this clonotype. The DNA of the CDR3 is TGCAGTGCTAGAGGTCTAGCGGGGGGTATGGATACGCAGTATTTT. Translating it yields CSARGLAGGMDTQYF. The V call is TRBV20-1, the J call TRBJ2-3; 11 bases match TRBD2. CDR1 is DFQATT and CDR2 is SNEGSKA in the germline V gene (reference sequence). The V segment lost 1 base and the J segment 6 bases; nucleotides outside the gene matches: 6. This CDR3 comprises 15 residues.

This clonotype has a count of ten or more. Written as DNA, the CDR3 is TGCGCCAGCAGCTTGGCTGGGGGACTAGCGGGATCCACCGGGGAGCTGTTTTTT. The encoded protein is CASSLAGGLAGSTGELFF. The chain combines TRBV5-1 with TRBJ2-2; 13 bases are a match to TRBD2. The CDR3 is 18 amino acids. Germline-derived CDR1 and CDR2 are SGHRS and YFSETQ. The V segment lost 0 bases and the J segment 4 bases; nucleotides outside the gene matches: 6.

This clonotype appeared many times. V and J are TRBV18 and TRBJ2-3; 10 bases match TRBD2. The V segment lost 1 base and the J segment 1 base; nucleotides outside the gene matches: 2. Germline-derived CDR1 and CDR2 are KGHSH and LQKENI. This CDR3 spans 16 amino acids. CDR3 residues: CASSPQLAGRTDTQYF. The CDR3 region has the DNA TGTGCCAGCTCACCACAACTAGCGGGGCGCACAGATACGCAGTATTTT. Together with reference TRBV18 and TRBJ2-3, the CDR3 gives the full variable domain: NAGVMQNPRHLVRRRGQEARLRCSPMKGHSHVYWYRQLPEEGLKFMVYLQKENIIDESGMPKERFSAEFPKEGPSILRIQQVVRGDSAAYFCASSPQLAGRTDTQYFGPGTRLTVL.

In this sample, this clonotype turned up many times. The chain recombines TRBV6-5 with TRBJ2-2, with 10 positions matching TRBD2. J gave up 6 bases and V 6 bases, and 4 bases lay outside the gene matches. The CDR3 loop spans 14 amino acids. The germline V gene encodes CDR1 MNHEY and CDR2 SVGAGI. CDR3 protein: CASSLTSGAGELFF. The DNA for the CDR3 is TGTGCCAGCAGCCTAACTAGCGGGGCCGGGGAGCTGTTTTTT.

The chain uses TRBV20-1 and TRBJ2-7; unclear D gene. Trimming shortened V by 4 bases and J by 2 bases, and 9 bases separated the two germline ends. The CDR3 covers 12 residues. The germline V gene has CDR1 DFQATT and CDR2 SNEGSKA (reference sequence). In DNA form, the CDR3 reads TGCAGTGCTAACCCCGCAACCTACGAGCAGTACTTC. Its translation is CSANPATYEQYF.

This clonotype was detected ten times or more. The chain links TRBV19 to TRBJ2-1; TRBD1 or TRBD2 may be the D gene (5 bases each). In germline, CDR1 is LNHDA, CDR2 SQIVND (reference sequence). Deletions cut 8 bases from V and 8 bases from J, with 22 bases between. This CDR3 region has 15 residues. This CDR3 reads CASSSSRDPTDEQFF. DNA of the CDR3: TGTGCCAGTTCCTCTTCCCGGGACCCTACCGATGAGCAGTTCTTC.

In its sample, this clonotype was seen many times. The V and J genes are TRBV7-2 and TRBJ1-6; D is undetermined. The CDR3 length is 20 residues. CDR1 SGHTA and CDR2 FQGNSA come from the germline V gene. The V end was cut by 2 bases, the J end by 0 bases, with 20 bases between. CDR3 loop: CASSLRSHKVQTSYNSPLHF. The CDR3 DNA sequence: TGTGCCAGCAGCTTACGTTCACACAAGGTGCAAACCTCCTATAATTCACCCCTCCACTTT.